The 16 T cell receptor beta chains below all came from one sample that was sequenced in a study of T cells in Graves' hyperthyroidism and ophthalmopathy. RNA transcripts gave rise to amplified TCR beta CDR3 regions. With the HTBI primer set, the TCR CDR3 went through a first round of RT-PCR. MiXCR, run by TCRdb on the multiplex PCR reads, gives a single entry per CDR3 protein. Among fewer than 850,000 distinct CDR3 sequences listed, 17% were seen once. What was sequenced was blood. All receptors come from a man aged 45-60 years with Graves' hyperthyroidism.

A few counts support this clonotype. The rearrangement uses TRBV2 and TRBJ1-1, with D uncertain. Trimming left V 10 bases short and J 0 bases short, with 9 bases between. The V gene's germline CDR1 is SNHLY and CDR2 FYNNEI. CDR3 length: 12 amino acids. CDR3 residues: CAMSSLNTEAFF. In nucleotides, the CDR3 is TGTGCCATGAGTTCCTTGAACACTGAAGCTTTCTTT.

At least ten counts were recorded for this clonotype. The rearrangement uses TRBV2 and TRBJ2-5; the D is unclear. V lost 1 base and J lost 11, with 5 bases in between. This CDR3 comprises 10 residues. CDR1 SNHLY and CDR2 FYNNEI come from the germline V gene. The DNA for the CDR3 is TGTGCCAGCAGTGAAGAGGCGCAGTACTTC. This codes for CASSEEAQYF.

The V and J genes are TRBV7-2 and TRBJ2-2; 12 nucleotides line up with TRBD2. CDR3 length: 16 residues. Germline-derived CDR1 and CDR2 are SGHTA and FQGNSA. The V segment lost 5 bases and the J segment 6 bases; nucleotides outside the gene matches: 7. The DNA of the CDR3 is TGTGCCAGCAGCCCACTAGCGGGGGGTTTGGCCGGGGAGCTGTTTTTT. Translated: CASSPLAGGLAGELFF. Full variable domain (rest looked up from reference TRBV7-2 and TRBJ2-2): GAGVSQSPSNKVTEKGKDVELRCDPISGHTALYWYRQSLGQGLEFLIYFQGNSAPDKSGLPSDRFSAERTGGSVSTLTIQRTQQEDSAVYLCASSPLAGGLAGELFFGEGSRLTVL.

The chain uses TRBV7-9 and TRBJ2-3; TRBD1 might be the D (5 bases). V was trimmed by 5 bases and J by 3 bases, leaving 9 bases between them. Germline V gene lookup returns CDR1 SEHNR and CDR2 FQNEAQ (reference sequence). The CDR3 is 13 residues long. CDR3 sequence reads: CASSRAGTDTQYF. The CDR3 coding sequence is TGTGCCAGCAGCCGTGCAGGGACAGATACGCAGTATTTT. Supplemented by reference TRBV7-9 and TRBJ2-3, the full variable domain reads DTGVSQNPRHKITKRGQNVTFRCDPISEHNRLYWYRQTLGQGPEFLTYFQNEAQLEKSRLLSDRFSAERPKGSFSTLEIQRTEQGDSAMYLCASSRAGTDTQYFGPGTRLTVL.

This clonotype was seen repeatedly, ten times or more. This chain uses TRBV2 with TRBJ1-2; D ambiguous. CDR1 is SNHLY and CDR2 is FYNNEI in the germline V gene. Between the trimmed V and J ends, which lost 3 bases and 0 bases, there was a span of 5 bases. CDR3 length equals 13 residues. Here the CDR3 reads CASSEGSNYGYTF. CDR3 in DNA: TGTGCCAGCAGTGAGGGATCTAACTATGGCTACACCTTC.

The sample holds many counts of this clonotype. CDR3 bases: TGTGCCAGCAGCTTAGGGACAGCGTCCGGGTATTTACAAGAGACCCAGTACTTC. It encodes CASSLGTASGYLQETQYF. V gene TRBV7-9 combines with J gene TRBJ2-5; D perhaps matches TRBD1 (6 bases). V gave up 1 base and J gave up 2 bases, with 20 bases separating them. The CDR3 runs to 18 residues. Germline V lookup: CDR1 SEHNR, CDR2 FQNEAQ (reference sequence). The full variable domain, with the rest looked up from reference TRBV7-9 and TRBJ2-5, is DTGVSQNPRHKITKRGQNVTFRCDPISEHNRLYWYRQTLGQGPEFLTYFQNEAQLEKSRLLSDRFSAERPKGSFSTLEIQRTEQGDSAMYLCASSLGTASGYLQETQYFGPGTRLLVL.

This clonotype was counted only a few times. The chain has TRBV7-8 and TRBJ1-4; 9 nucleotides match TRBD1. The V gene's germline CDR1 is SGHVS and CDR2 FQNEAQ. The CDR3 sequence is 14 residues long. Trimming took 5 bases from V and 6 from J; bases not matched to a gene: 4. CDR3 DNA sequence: TGTGCCAGCAGCACGGGACAGGGTTATGAAAAACTGTTTTTT. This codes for CASSTGQGYEKLFF.

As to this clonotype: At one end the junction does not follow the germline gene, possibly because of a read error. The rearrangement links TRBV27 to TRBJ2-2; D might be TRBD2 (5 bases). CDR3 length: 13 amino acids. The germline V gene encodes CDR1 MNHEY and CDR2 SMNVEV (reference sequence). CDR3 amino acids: CASRPTTERELSF. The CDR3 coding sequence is TGTGCCAGCAGACCCACGACGGAGAGGGAGCTGTCTTTT.

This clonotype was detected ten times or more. CDR3 in amino acids: CASKTVLAGGRNEQFF. CDR3 nucleotide sequence: TGTGCCAGCAAAACCGTACTAGCGGGAGGACGCAATGAGCAGTTCTTC. This sequence joins TRBV6-1 and TRBJ2-1, with 12 positions matching TRBD2. V was pared by 7 bases and J by 6 bases, with 10 bases of the junction left unmatched. Germline values: CDR1 MNHNS, CDR2 SASEGT. This CDR3 contains 16 residues.

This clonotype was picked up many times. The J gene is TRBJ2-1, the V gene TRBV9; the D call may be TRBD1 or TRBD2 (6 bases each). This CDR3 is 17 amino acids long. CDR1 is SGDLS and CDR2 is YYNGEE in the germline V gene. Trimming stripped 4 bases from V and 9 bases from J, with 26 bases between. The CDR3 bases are TGTGCCAGCAGCCCCGGAGGGGGGACGGGGGCGAAGGGTGAGCAGTTCTTC. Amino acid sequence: CASSPGGGTGAKGEQFF.

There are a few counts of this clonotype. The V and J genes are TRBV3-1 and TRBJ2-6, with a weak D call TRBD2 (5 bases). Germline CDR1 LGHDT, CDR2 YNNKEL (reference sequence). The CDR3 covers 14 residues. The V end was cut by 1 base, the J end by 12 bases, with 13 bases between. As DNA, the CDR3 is TGTGCCAGCAGCCAAGTTATGAGCGGTGGCGTCCTGACTTTC. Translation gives CASSQVMSGGVLTF.

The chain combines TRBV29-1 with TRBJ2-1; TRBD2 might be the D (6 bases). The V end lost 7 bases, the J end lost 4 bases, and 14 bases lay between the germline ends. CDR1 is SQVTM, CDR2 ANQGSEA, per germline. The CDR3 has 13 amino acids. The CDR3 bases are TGCAGCGGCGAGCGGGTAAATTACAATGAGCAGTTCTTC. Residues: CSGERVNYNEQFF.

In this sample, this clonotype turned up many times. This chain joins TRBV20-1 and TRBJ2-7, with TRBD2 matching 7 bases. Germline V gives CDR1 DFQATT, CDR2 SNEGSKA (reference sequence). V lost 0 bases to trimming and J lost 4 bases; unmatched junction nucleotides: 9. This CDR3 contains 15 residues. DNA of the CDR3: TGCAGTGCTAGAGATCCCCGGGGAGGGAGGTACGAGCAGTACTTC. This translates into CSARDPRGGRYEQYF.

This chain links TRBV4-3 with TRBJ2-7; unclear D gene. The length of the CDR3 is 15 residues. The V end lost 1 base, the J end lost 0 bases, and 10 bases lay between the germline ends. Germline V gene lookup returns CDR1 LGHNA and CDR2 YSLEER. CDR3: CASSQGITSSYEQYF. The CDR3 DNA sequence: TGCGCCAGCAGCCAAGGGATCACCAGCTCCTACGAGCAGTACTTC.

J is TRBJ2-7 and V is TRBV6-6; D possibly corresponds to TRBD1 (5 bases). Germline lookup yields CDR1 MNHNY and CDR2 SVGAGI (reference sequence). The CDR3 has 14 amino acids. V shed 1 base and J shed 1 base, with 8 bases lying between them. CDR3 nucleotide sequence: TGTGCCAGCAGTTACTACCAGGGTTCCTACGAGCAGTACTTC. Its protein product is CASSYYQGSYEQYF.

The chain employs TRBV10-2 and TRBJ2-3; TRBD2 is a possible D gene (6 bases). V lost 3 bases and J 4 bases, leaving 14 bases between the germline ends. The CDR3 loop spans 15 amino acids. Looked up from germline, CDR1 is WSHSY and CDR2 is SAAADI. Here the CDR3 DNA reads TGCGCCAGCAGTGAAATTGGCGGGATGGCAGATACGCAGTATTTT. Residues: CASSEIGGMADTQYF.